The rows below give T cell receptor beta chains drawn from one sample of a study of tumor-infiltrating lymphocytes in primary liver carcinoma. TCRdb re-called the multiplex PCR reads through MiXCR, storing one row per CDR3 protein. The sample holds about 200,000 distinct CDR3 sequences; over 80% are singletons and the top ten take approximately 18%. Sequenced sample: tumor tissue from primary liver carcinoma. These receptors were taken from a man aged 35 to 55 with primary liver carcinoma and hepatitis B virus infection. Each CDR3 is given with its conserved first and last residue. A D gene is named only where the DNA matches it firmly. Clone size is stated in some rows and not others, as once, few, many or a class when expanded.

J | size | V | D | CDR3 | DNA
TRBJ2-3 | NA | TRBV6-1 | TRBD2 | CARGPAGETYTQYF | TGTGCCAGAGGACCAGCGGGAGAAACATATACGCAGTATTTT
TRBJ2-3 | NA | TRBV29-1 | NA | CGFGVTDTQCF | TGCGGCTTTGGGGTCACAGATACGCAATGTTTT
TRBJ1-1 | NA | TRBV28 | NA | CTSSWRGNTEAFF | TGTACCAGCAGTTGGAGGGGAAACACTGAAGCTTTCTTT
TRBJ1-4 | NA | TRBV6-1 | NA | CESAIGTTNEKLFF | TGTGAGAGCGCTATCGGTACAACTAATGAAAAACTGTTTTTT
TRBJ2-7 | NA | TRBV11-2 | NA | CTSSPGGYEHYF | TGTACTAGCAGTCCCGGGGGCTACGAGCACTACTTC
TRBJ2-1 | NA | TRBV29-1 | NA | CRVVRGSYNEQFF | TGTAGGGTTGTGCGAGGCAGCTACAATGAGCAGTTCTTC
TRBJ2-7 | NA | TRBV5-4 | TRBD1 | CVNSLGQGGYEQYF | TGTGTCAACAGCTTAGGACAGGGTGGCTACGAGCAGTACTTC
TRBJ2-7 | NA | TRBV29-1 | NA | CSVPDAVDQVVQYF | TGCAGCGTCCCAGACGCGGTGGATCAGGTTGTGCAGTACTTC
TRBJ2-7 | NA | TRBV4-1 | NA | CASNQETPVDGQYF | TGCGCCAGCAACCAAGAGACCCCTGTTGACGGGCAGTACTTC
TRBJ2-1 | NA | TRBV4-1 | NA | CASSQHDTGSYNEQFF | TGCGCCAGCAGCCAACATGATACAGGGTCCTACAATGAGCAGTTCTTC
TRBJ2-6 | many | TRBV4-2 | NA | CASSRQTDGSGANVLTF | TGTGCCAGCAGCCGTCAGACAGATGGCTCTGGGGCCAACGTCCTGACTTTC
TRBJ2-1 | NA | TRBV29-1 | TRBD2 | CSVGLAGGFYNGQLF | TGTAGCGTTGGACTAGCGGGAGGGTTCTACAATGGGCAGCTCTTC
TRBJ1-1 | NA | TRBV12-3/TRBV12-4 | NA | CASTSRNTEAFF | TGTGCCAGCACCTCACGGAACACTGAAGCTTTCTTT
TRBJ2-5 | once | TRBV4-2 | NA | CASSQASRGFHETQYF | TGTGCCAGCAGCCAAGCGTCTAGAGGGTTTCATGAGACCCAATACTTC
TRBJ1-1 | NA | TRBV11-2 | NA | CASNQGTPVGPEAFF | TGTGCCAGCAACCAAGGGACCCCGGTAGGCCCTGAAGCTTTCTTT
TRBJ1-6 | many | TRBV29-1 | NA | CSVQEGREGSPLHF | TGCAGCGTTCAGGAGGGGAGGGAAGGATCACCCCTCCACTTT
TRBJ2-3 | NA | TRBV6-1 | NA | CASRATGVTQYF | TGTGCCAGCAGAGCGACAGGAGTTACGCAGTATTTT
TRBJ2-3 | NA | TRBV5-4 | NA | CASSETGSDTKYF | TGCGCCAGCAGCGAAACAGGGAGCGATACGAAGTATTTT
TRBJ2-6 | NA | TRBV29-1 | NA | CSVAASGANALTF | TGCAGCGTTGCGGCCTCTGGGGCCAACGCACTGACTTTT
TRBJ2-3 | NA | TRBV6-5 | TRBD2 | CASNLRLAGIDTQYF | TGTGCCAGCAACCTAAGACTAGCGGGAATAGATACGCAGTATTTT
TRBJ2-3 | NA | TRBV6-1 | NA | CTSDAVYTHYF | TGTACCAGCGATGCGGTTTACACGCATTATTTT
TRBJ2-1 | NA | TRBV5-1 | TRBD2 | CASSSSGGQTYNEQFF | TGCGCCAGCAGCTCTAGCGGGGGCCAAACCTACAATGAGCAGTTCTTC
TRBJ1-2 | NA | TRBV12-3/TRBV12-4 | NA | CASSLPGNGYTF | TGTGCCAGCAGTTTACCAGGGAACGGCTACACGTTC
TRBJ1-6 | once | TRBV4-3 | NA | CASSQAQTVINSPLQF | TGCGCCAGCAGCCAAGCACAAACCGTCATTAATTCACCCCTCCAGTTT
TRBJ2-2 | NA | TRBV5-1 | NA | CASTQEGVGELFF | TGCGCCAGTACCCAGGAGGGGGTCGGGGAGCTGTTTTTT
TRBJ1-5 | NA | TRBV11-3 | NA | CASCLDLGLAQPQHF | TGTGCCAGCTGCTTAGATCTGGGGTTGGCTCAGCCCCAACATTTT
TRBJ2-2 | NA | TRBV5-4 | NA | CASSLCSGNTGELFF | TGTGCCAGCAGCTTGTGTTCCGGGAACACCGGGGAGCTGTTCTTT
TRBJ1-2 | NA | TRBV28 | NA | CARPWKTEYGYTF | TGTGCCAGACCGTGGAAAACGGAATATGGCTACACCTTC
TRBJ2-7 | NA | TRBV5-1 | TRBD1 | CASSLEGAYDQYF | TGCGCCAGCAGCTTGGAGGGGGCCTACGATCAATACTTC
TRBJ2-2 | NA | TRBV29-1 | TRBD2 | CSIVTSTSNTGELFF | TGCAGCATTGTGACTAGCACGTCGAACACCGGGGAGCTGTTTTTT
TRBJ2-5 | few | TRBV29-1 | NA | CSVEADGGRAETQYF | TGCAGCGTTGAAGCTGACGGGGGGCGAGCAGAGACCCAGTATTTC
TRBJ1-5 | NA | TRBV12-3/TRBV12-4 | TRBD1 | CTSSPYRGREQPQHF | TGTACCAGCAGTCCTTACAGGGGGCGAGAACAGCCCCAGCATTTT
TRBJ2-1 | NA | TRBV29-1 | NA | CSVYLPSAEQFF | TGTAGCGTGTACCTCCCATCTGCTGAGCAGTTCTTC
TRBJ1-5 | NA | TRBV29-1 | NA | CSAAQGNRNQSQHF | TGCAGCGCTGCACAGGGTAATAGGAATCAGTCCCAGCATTTT
TRBJ1-5 | NA | TRBV28 | NA | CASSEDSNQPQDF | TGTGCCAGCAGTGAGGATAGCAATCAGCCCCAGGATTTT
TRBJ1-1 | NA | TRBV29-1 | NA | CSVNRMNTEAFF | TGCAGCGTCAACAGGATGAACACTGAAGCTTTCTTT
TRBJ2-5 | NA | TRBV5-1 | NA | CASSLYQGQEEMQYF | TGCGCCAGCAGCTTGTATCAGGGCCAGGAAGAGATGCAGTACTTC
TRBJ2-7 | NA | TRBV6-2/TRBV6-3 | TRBD1 | CASNYRDRDYEQYF | TGTGCCAGCAACTACCGGGACAGGGACTACGAGCAGTACTTC
TRBJ2-7 | NA | TRBV7-9 | TRBD2 | CASSRTSGSFYEQCF | TGTGCCAGCAGTCGGACTAGCGGGAGTTTCTACGAGCAGTGCTTC
TRBJ2-5 | NA | TRBV11-1 | NA | CVSSQGQGVIQETQYF | TGTGTCAGTAGCCAAGGACAAGGGGTAATTCAAGAGACCCAGTACTTC
TRBJ2-3 | NA | TRBV4-3 | NA | CASSQDLGPRGGTQYF | TGTGCCAGCAGCCAAGATTTGGGGCCTAGGGGTGGTACGCAGTATTTT
TRBJ2-3 | NA | TRBV6-5 | TRBD1 | CASSYGRTGGLTYTQYF | TGTGCCAGCAGTTATGGTCGTACAGGGGGCCTCACATATACGCAATATTTT
TRBJ1-1 | NA | TRBV6-5 | TRBD1 | CGSSMTGETEVFF | TGTGGCAGCAGTATGACAGGGGAAACAGAAGTTTTCTTT
TRBJ2-3 | NA | TRBV6-5 | NA | CPSNPGLSETDTQYF | TGTCCCAGCAACCCAGGACTATCGGAAACAGATACGCAGTATTTT
TRBJ2-1 | NA | TRBV6-5 | TRBD2 | CAHMSSGKAYNEQFF | TGTGCCCACATGTCCAGCGGGAAAGCCTACAATGAGCAGTTCTTC
TRBJ2-2 | NA | TRBV6-1 | NA | CASSEAPGWGGELFF | TGTGCCAGCAGTGAAGCGCCAGGGTGGGGCGGGGAGCTGTTTTTT
TRBJ1-1 | NA | TRBV28 | NA | CASTSRQTNTEAFF | TGTGCCAGCACTTCGAGACAGACGAACACTGAAGCTTTCTTT
TRBJ2-3 | NA | TRBV29-1 | NA | CSVAPSTNTQFF | TGCAGTGTTGCCCCTTCCACAAATACGCAGTTTTTT
TRBJ2-1 | NA | TRBV12-3/TRBV12-4 | NA | CASSRTGYNVQFF | TGTGCCAGCAGCCGCACGGGTTACAATGTGCAGTTCTTC
TRBJ1-2 | NA | TRBV29-1 | NA | CSVKFGQSIYGYSF | TGTAGCGTCAAGTTTGGACAGTCGATCTATGGTTATAGCTTC
TRBJ2-7 | NA | TRBV6-1 | NA | CGSDMAVYEQYF | TGTGGCAGCGATATGGCAGTCTACGAGCAGTACTTC
TRBJ1-1 | NA | TRBV6-1 | NA | CASDRNAEAFF | TGTGCCAGCGACAGGAACGCTGAGGCTTTCTTT
TRBJ2-1 | NA | TRBV5-1 | NA | CPSSLEGGANNNEQFF | TGCCCCAGTAGCTTGGAGGGGGGGGCAAATAACAATGAGCAGTTCTTC
TRBJ2-5 | NA | TRBV29-1 | TRBD2 | CSLQTSGSWADTQYF | TGCAGCCTTCAGACTAGCGGGAGTTGGGCAGATACCCAGTACTTC
TRBJ2-2 | NA | TRBV4-3 | NA | CASSQDRSAVRGGVLFF | TGCGCCAGCAGCCAAGATCGGTCGGCAGTCCGAGGCGGGGTGTTGTTTTTT
TRBJ2-2 | NA | TRBV14 | NA | CASSPTYGKLFF | TGTGCCAGCAGTCCTACCTACGGGAAGCTGTTTTTT
TRBJ2-7 | NA | TRBV6-5 | NA | CDSLRLGSYDQYF | TGTGACAGCCTTAGACTAGGCTCCTACGATCAGTACTTC
TRBJ2-1 | NA | TRBV5-1 | TRBD1 | CSSSLTGANEQFF | TGCTCCAGCAGCCTAACAGGGGCCAATGAGCAGTTCTTC
TRBJ1-2 | NA | TRBV12-3/TRBV12-4 | NA | CASSLDGTGAGYTF | TGTGCCAGCAGTCTGGACGGTACAGGAGCTGGCTACACCTTC